A single sample gave rise to the 6 T cell receptor beta chains below, sequenced in a study of T cell repertoires in cytomegalovirus infection. No antigens are known for them. One entry per CDR3 protein results from TCRdb running MiXCR on the reads. The data contain 800,000 to 950,000 distinct CDR3 sequences, approximately 29% of them singletons. This specimen was cultured CD8+ T cells from PBMCs, taken from culture after CMV antigen stimulation. These receptors originate from a human donor in good health (CMV status not recorded). Some clones in this sample may be carry-over from other donors' samples.

The chain recombines TRBV7-2 with TRBJ1-1; D not resolved. Germline V gene lookup returns CDR1 SGHTA and CDR2 FQGNSA. V shed 2 bases and J shed 1 base, with 8 bases lying between them. This CDR3 spans 14 amino acids. The CDR3 DNA sequence: TGTGCCAGCAGCTTACTGGAATCGAACACTGAAGCTTTCTTT. Translating gives CASSLLESNTEAFF.

This chain joins TRBV24-1 and TRBJ2-1, with D maybe TRBD1 (6 bases). The V gene lost 4 bases and the J gene lost 5 bases, with 20 bases spanning the gap. Germline assignment: CDR1 KGHDR and CDR2 SFDVKD. This CDR3 has 17 amino acids. The CDR3 reads CATSEGSRYQGHNEQFF. DNA for the CDR3: TGTGCCACCAGTGAGGGCAGCCGATACCAGGGGCACAATGAGCAGTTCTTC.

This sequence joins TRBV6-8 and TRBJ2-1; 8 bases are a match to TRBD2. CDR1 and CDR2 (germline): MNHGY, SAAAGT. With 8 bases clipped from V and 5 bases from J, the junction kept 8 bases outside the gene matches. This CDR3 has 14 amino acids. The CDR3 nucleotides are TGTGCCAGCTTAGTCGGGGGGGACCACAATGAGCAGTTCTTC. As protein: CASLVGGDHNEQFF.

This clonotype was observed a few times. The V gene is TRBV6-1, the J gene TRBJ1-5, with 7 bases fitting TRBD1. The junction had 5 bases not matched to a gene; V was cut back by 6 bases and J by 0 bases. The CDR3 extends over 15 amino acids. Germline V gene data show CDR1 as MNHNS and CDR2 as SASEGT. The chain's CDR3 is CASRETGNSNQPQHF. In nucleotides, the CDR3 is TGTGCCAGCAGGGAGACAGGGAATAGCAATCAGCCCCAGCATTTT.

The sample holds a few counts of this clonotype. The rearrangement uses TRBV27 and TRBJ2-7, with D possibly matching TRBD1 (6 bases). The CDR3 totals 13 residues. Trimming shortened V by 3 bases and J by 5 bases, and 11 bases separated the two germline ends. The germline CDR1 and CDR2 sequences are MNHEY and SMNVEV (reference sequence). CDR3 sequence reads: CASSFGGGDEQYF. Here the CDR3 DNA reads TGTGCCAGCAGTTTTGGGGGCGGCGACGAGCAGTACTTC.

Only a few counts were recorded for this clonotype. V and J are TRBV7-9 and TRBJ1-1; no definite D call. CDR1 and CDR2 from the germline V gene are SEHNR and FQNEAQ (reference sequence). V was pared by 6 bases and J by 5 bases, with 13 bases between. There are 13 residues in the CDR3. CDR3 nucleotide sequence: TGTGCCAGCAGTCCCGCCGGCCAGACTGAAGCTTTCTTT. Protein product: CASSPAGQTEAFF.